The 16 T cell receptor beta chains below come from one sample, sequenced in a study of shared clonotypes between healthy human individuals. Method: immunoSEQ multiplex PCR; TCRdb's copy keeps in-frame clones and lacks some. Of about 490,000 clones in the sample, about three quarters are singletons; the top ten hold 13%. Input material: PBMCs. The origin of the receptors is a woman aged 40 to 50 in good health. Some clones in this sample may be carry-over from other donors' samples.

This clone was counted ten times or more. The sample carries other DNA sequences with the same CDR3. The CDR3 loop reads CASSQRTGDSYEQYF. DNA of the CDR3: TGTGCCAGCAGCCAGCGGACAGGGGACTCCTACGAGCAGTACTTC. The chain has TRBV14 and TRBJ2-7; 9 bases are a match to TRBD1. CDR3 length: 15 amino acids. Germline CDR1 reads SGHDN; CDR2 reads FVKESK. The V and J ends lost 3 bases and 0 bases, in that order; junction bases with no gene match: 3.

The chain carries TRBV6-1 and TRBJ2-3, with 14 bases matching TRBD2. Germline V CDR1 and CDR2: MNHNS, SASEGT. The CDR3 runs to 19 residues. J was trimmed by 1 base and V by 4 bases; bases with no gene match: 10. The CDR3, as DNA: TGTGCCAGCAGTGCGAGACTAGCGGGAGGGCCCTTCGGCACAGATACGCAGTATTTT. This translates into CASSARLAGGPFGTDTQYF.

J is TRBJ2-5 and V is TRBV18; D is unresolved. CDR1 KGHSH and CDR2 LQKENI come from the germline V gene. V was clipped by 2 bases and J by 3 bases, with 7 bases between them. The length of the CDR3 is 13 residues. CDR3: CASSPIQKETQYF. The CDR3 region has the DNA TGTGCCAGCTCACCAATACAGAAAGAGACCCAGTACTTC.

The CDR3 here is CASSYLGQGVDEQFF. In DNA, the CDR3 is TGTGCCAGCAGTTACTTGGGACAGGGGGTGGATGAGCAGTTCTTC. The chain recombines TRBV6-5 with TRBJ2-1, with TRBD1 identical over 11 bases. Per the germline V gene, CDR1 is MNHEY and CDR2 is SVGAGI. The CDR3 sequence is 15 residues long. Trimming removed 1 base from V and 8 bases from J; junction bases left unmatched: 4.

On this clone itself: No conserved phenylalanine or tryptophan is present at the end of the CDR3, so a read error is the likely explanation. The chain carries TRBV5-4 and TRBJ2-7, with 8 bases identical to TRBD2. V trimming: 5 bases; J trimming: 1 base; junction bases outside the gene matches: 5. The CDR3 spans 14 residues. The germline CDR1 and CDR2 sequences are SGHNT and YYREEE (reference sequence). The CDR3 sequence: CASRRSGGSYEQYY. The DNA for the CDR3 is TGTGCCAGCAGAAGGAGCGGGGGTTCCTACGAGCAGTACTAC.

This chain joins TRBV4-2 and TRBJ2-7; 10 nucleotides line up with TRBD1. Germline V gene lookup returns CDR1 LGHNA and CDR2 YNFKEQ. V gave up 6 bases and J gave up 6 bases; unmatched junction bases: 5. The CDR3 has 13 residues. CDR3 coding DNA: TGTGCCAGCAGGGGACAGGGGTCTTCCGAGCAGTACTTC. Translated, it gives CASRGQGSSEQYF.

The genes are TRBV13 and TRBJ2-1, with 7 bases that match TRBD1. Germline assignment: CDR1 PRHDT and CDR2 FYEKMQ (reference sequence). V shed 0 bases and J 9 bases; nucleotides not matched to a gene: 2. The CDR3 consists of 13 residues. The CDR3 here is CASSLGGGFEQFF. CDR3 sequence (DNA): TGTGCCAGCAGCTTAGGAGGGGGCTTTGAGCAGTTCTTC.

The chain's CDR3 is CAWNRQGVPYEQYF. Here the CDR3 DNA reads TGTGCCTGGAACCGACAGGGAGTCCCCTACGAGCAGTACTTC. This chain links TRBV30 with TRBJ2-7; 7 bases align to TRBD1. The germline gives CDR1 GTSNPN, CDR2 SVGIG (reference sequence). V dropped 4 bases and J dropped 2; count of bases not matched to a gene: 8. There are 14 residues in the CDR3.

The chain employs TRBV11-2 and TRBJ2-7; TRBD1 or TRBD2 may be the D gene (5 bases each). The germline V gene encodes CDR1 SGHAT and CDR2 FQNNGV. V gave up 5 bases and J gave up 4 bases, with 18 bases separating them. This CDR3 has 15 amino acids. The CDR3 loop is CASSPLVGPMYEQYF. The CDR3 DNA reads TGTGCCAGCAGCCCCTTGGTGGGACCCATGTACGAGCAGTACTTC.

This rearrangement joins TRBV18 to TRBJ1-2; 12 bases are a match to TRBD1. Losses at the gene ends were 4 bases for V and 6 bases for J; bases not matched to a gene: 6. The CDR3 spans 15 residues. Germline CDR1 KGHSH, CDR2 LQKENI. CDR3 sequence: CASSRRDRGLDGYTF. As DNA, the CDR3 is TGTGCCAGCTCACGCCGGGACAGGGGGCTCGATGGCTACACCTTC.

V usage is TRBV19 and J usage is TRBJ1-1; no clear D. In germline, CDR1 is LNHDA, CDR2 SQIVND (reference sequence). This CDR3 contains 13 residues. With 4 bases removed from V and 1 base from J, the gap between germline ends came to 7 bases. CDR3 in amino acids: CASSTQTNTEAFF. The CDR3 DNA reads TGTGCCAGTAGTACGCAAACGAACACTGAAGCTTTCTTT.

J is TRBJ2-7 and V is TRBV11-3, with 10 bases aligning to TRBD2. With 0 bases clipped from V and 4 bases from J, the junction kept 12 bases outside the gene matches. The CDR3 contains 18 residues. Looked up from germline, CDR1 is SGHNT and CDR2 is YENEEA. As DNA, the CDR3 is TGTGCCAGCAGCTTAGATCAAAAGGGGGCTAGCGGGAGTTACGAGCAGTACTTC. Translation: CASSLDQKGASGSYEQYF.

The genes are TRBV5-1 and TRBJ1-5; D remains unclear. Germline assignment: CDR1 SGHRS and CDR2 YFSETQ. Trimming removed 5 bases at V and 5 bases at J, with 11 bases between. There are 13 residues in the CDR3. The CDR3 region has the DNA TGCGCCAGCAGAGGTAGGGAGGATCAGCCCCAGCATTTT. Translation: CASRGREDQPQHF.

This CDR3 is CASRPLAGGTTDTQYF. The CDR3 DNA follows: TGTGCCAGCAGGCCATTAGCGGGAGGAACCACAGATACGCAGTATTTT. This rearrangement joins TRBV7-8 to TRBJ2-3; 10 bases align to TRBD2. The trim removed 6 bases at V and 2 bases at J, leaving 8 bases unmatched. Germline loops: CDR1 SGHVS, CDR2 FQNEAQ. The CDR3 length is 16 residues. Full variable domain (remainder filled in from reference TRBV7-8 and TRBJ2-3): GAGVSQSPRYKVAKRGQDVALRCDPISGHVSLFWYQQALGQGPEFLTYFQNEAQLDKSGLPSDRFFAERPEGSVSTLKIQRTQQEDSAVYLCASRPLAGGTTDTQYFGPGTRLTVL.

This clone came up a few times. The chain joins TRBV27 to TRBJ1-5; 9 nucleotides match TRBD1. Per germline, CDR1 MNHEY and CDR2 SMNVEV (reference sequence). There are 13 residues in the CDR3. Germline trimming cut 3 bases from V and 11 bases from J; bases unmatched to any gene: 5. The CDR3 DNA is TGTGCCAGCAGTTTGGGTAGACAGGGGGCCCAGCATTTT. Amino acid sequence: CASSLGRQGAQHF.

The V call is TRBV4-2, the J call TRBJ2-3; 7 bases align to TRBD2. The J segment lost 0 bases and the V segment lost 4 bases, leaving 10 bases of the junction unmatched. The CDR3 has 17 residues. CDR1 and CDR2 from the germline V gene are LGHNA and YNFKEQ. The CDR3 coding sequence is TGTGCCAGCAGCCTAGGTATTGGCGGGGGTAGCACAGATACGCAGTATTTT. Translating gives CASSLGIGGGSTDTQYF.